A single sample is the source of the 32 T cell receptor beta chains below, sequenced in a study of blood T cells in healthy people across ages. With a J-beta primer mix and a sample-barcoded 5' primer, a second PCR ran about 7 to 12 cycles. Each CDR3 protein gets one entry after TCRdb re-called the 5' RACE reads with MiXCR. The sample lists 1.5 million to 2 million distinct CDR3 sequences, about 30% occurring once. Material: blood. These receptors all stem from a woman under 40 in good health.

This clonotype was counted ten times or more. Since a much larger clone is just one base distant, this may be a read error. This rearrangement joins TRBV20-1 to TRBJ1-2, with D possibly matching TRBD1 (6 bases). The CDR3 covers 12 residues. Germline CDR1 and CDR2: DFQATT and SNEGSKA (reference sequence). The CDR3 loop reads CRASRDTGGYTF. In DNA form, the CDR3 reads TGCAGGGCGAGCCGGGACACGGGTGGCTACACCTTC.

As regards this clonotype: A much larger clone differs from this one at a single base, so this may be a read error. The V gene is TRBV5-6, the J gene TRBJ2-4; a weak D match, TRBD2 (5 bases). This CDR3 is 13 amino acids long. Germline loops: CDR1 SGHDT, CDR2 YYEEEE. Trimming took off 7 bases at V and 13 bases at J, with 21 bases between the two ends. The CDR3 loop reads CASAPRERSEQYF. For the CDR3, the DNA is TGTGCCAGCGCCCCGAGGGAGAGGAGTGAGCAGTACTTC.

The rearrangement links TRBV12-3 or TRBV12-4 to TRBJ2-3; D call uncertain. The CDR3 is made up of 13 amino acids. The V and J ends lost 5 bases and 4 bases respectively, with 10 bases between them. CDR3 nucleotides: TGTGCCAGCAGTACCCAGAGAGCAGATACGCAGTATTTT. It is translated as CASSTQRADTQYF.

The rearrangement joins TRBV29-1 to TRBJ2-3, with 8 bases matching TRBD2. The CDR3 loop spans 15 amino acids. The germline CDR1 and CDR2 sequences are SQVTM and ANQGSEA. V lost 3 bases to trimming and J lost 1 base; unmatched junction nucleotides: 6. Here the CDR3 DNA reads TGCAGCGTTGATAATAGCGGGGCGGGCACAGATACGCAGTATTTT. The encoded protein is CSVDNSGAGTDTQYF.

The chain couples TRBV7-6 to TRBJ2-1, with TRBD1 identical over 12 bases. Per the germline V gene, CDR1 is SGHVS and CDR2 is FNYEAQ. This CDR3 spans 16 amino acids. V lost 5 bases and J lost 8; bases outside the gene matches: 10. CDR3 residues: CASSARTGTGGYEQFF. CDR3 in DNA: TGTGCCAGCAGCGCCCGAACCGGGACAGGGGGCTATGAGCAGTTCTTC.

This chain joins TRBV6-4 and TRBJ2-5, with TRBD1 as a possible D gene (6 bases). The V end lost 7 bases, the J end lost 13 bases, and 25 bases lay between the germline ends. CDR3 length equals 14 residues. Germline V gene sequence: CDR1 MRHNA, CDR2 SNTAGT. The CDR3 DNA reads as TGTGCCAGCACACCAAACAGGGAAAGCTACGAGCGGTACTTC. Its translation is CASTPNRESYERYF.

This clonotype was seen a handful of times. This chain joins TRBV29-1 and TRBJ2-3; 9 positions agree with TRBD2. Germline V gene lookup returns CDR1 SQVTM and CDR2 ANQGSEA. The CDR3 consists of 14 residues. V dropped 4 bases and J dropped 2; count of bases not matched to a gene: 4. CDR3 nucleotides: TGCAGCGTTGGTCCGGGACTAGCCACAGATACGCAGTATTTT. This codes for CSVGPGLATDTQYF.

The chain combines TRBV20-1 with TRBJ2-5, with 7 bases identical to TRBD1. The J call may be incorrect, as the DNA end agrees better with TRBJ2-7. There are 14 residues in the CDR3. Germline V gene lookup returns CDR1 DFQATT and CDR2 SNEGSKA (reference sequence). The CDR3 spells CSASTGTVPYEQYF. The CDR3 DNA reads TGCAGTGCTAGCACCGGGACAGTTCCATACGAGCAGTACTTC.

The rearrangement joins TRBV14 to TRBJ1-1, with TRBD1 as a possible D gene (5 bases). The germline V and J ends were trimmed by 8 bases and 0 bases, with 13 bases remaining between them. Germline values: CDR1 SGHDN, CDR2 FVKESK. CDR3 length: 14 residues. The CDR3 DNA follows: TGTGCCAGCTCTGGGGCATACATGAACACTGAAGCTTTCTTT. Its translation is CASSGAYMNTEAFF.

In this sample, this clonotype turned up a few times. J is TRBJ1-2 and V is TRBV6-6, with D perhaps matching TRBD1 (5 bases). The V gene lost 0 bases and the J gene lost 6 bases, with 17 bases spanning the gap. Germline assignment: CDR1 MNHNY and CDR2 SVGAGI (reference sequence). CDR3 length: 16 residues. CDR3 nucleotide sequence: TGTGCCAGCAGTTACTCCGGTTCGCAGGGTGGCGATGGCTACACCTTC. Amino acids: CASSYSGSQGGDGYTF.

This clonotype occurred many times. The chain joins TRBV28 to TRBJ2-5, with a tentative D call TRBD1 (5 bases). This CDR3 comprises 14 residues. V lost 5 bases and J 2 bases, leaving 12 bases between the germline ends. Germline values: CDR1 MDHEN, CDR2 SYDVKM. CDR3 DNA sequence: TGTGCCAGCAGTGTACCAGGGTGGCAAGAGACCCAGTACTTC. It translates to CASSVPGWQETQYF.

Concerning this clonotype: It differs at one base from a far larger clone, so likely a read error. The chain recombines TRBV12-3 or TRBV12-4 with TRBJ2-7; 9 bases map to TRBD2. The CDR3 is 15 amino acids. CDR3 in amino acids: CTSSLRLAGTYEQYF. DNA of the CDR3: TGTACCAGCAGTTTGCGGCTAGCGGGGACCTACGAGCAGTACTTC.

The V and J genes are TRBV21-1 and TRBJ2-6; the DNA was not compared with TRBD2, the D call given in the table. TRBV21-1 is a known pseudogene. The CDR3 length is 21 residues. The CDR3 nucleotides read TGTGCCAGCAGCAAAGTATATATTTCGGGAGGGACCCGCTCTGGGGCCAACGTCCGGACTTTC. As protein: CASSKVYISGGTRSGANVRTF.

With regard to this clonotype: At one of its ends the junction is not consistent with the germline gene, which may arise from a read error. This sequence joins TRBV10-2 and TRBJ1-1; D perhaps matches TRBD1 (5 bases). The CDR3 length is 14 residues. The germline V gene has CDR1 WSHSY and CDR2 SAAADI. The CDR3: CASRESGRSPEAFF. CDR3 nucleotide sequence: TGCGCCAGCAGGGAGTCAGGGCGATCCCCTGAAGCTTTCTTT.

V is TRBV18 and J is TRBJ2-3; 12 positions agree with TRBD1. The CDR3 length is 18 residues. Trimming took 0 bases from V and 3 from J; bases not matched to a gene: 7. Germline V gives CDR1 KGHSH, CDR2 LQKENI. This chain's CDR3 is CASSPPRGTGGPTDTQYF. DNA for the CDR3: TGTGCCAGCTCACCACCCCGTGGGACAGGGGGCCCGACAGATACGCAGTATTTT.

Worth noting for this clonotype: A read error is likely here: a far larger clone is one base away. The CDR3 bases are TGTGCCAGCAGCCAAGACAGTTCCTACGAGCAGGACTTC. This gives the protein CASSQDSSYEQDF. The chain carries TRBV4-2 and TRBJ2-7; D is uncertain. The CDR3 is 13 amino acids. Germline CDR1 LGHNA, CDR2 YNFKEQ.

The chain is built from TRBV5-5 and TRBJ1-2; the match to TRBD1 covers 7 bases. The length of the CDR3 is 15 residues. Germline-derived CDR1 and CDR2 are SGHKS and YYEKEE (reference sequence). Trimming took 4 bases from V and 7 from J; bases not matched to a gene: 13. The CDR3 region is CASSPGTAVSSGYTF. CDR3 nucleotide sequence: TGTGCCAGCAGCCCCGGGACAGCGGTTAGTAGTGGCTACACCTTC.

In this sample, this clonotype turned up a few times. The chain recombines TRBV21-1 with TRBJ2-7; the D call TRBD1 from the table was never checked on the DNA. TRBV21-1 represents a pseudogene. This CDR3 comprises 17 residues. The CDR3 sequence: CASSKALSGTGFYEQYF. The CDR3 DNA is TGTGCCAGCAGCAAAGCGCTGTCTGGGACAGGTTTCTACGAGCAGTACTTC.

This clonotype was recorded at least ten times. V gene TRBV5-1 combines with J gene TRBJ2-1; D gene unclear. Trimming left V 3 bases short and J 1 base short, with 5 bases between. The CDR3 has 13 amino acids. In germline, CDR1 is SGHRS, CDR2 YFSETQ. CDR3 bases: TGCGCCAGCAGCTCTACTTCCTACAATGAGCAGTTCTTC. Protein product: CASSSTSYNEQFF.

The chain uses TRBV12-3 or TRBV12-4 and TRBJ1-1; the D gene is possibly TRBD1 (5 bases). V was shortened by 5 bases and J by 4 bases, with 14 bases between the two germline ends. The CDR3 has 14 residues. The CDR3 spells CASSPTVPGTEAFF. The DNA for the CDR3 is TGTGCCAGCAGTCCGACAGTACCGGGCACTGAAGCTTTCTTT.

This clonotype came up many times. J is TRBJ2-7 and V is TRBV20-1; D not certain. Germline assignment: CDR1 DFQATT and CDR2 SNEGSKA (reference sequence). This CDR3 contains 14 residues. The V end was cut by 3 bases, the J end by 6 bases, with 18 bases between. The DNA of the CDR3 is TGCAGTGCTAGGGGTCTAGTTTTTAAATCCGAGCAGTACTTC. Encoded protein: CSARGLVFKSEQYF.

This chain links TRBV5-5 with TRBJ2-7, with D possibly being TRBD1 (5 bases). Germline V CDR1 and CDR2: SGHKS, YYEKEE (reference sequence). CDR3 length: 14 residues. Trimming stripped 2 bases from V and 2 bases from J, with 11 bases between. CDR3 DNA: TGTGCCAGCAGCTTCTTGGGCAGGGCCTACGAGCAGTACTTC. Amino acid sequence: CASSFLGRAYEQYF.

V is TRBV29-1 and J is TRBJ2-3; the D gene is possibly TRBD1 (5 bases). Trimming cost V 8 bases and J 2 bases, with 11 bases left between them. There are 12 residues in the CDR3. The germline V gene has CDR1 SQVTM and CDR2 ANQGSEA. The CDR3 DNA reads TGCAGCCTTGGACACTCCACAGATACGCAGTATTTT. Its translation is CSLGHSTDTQYF.

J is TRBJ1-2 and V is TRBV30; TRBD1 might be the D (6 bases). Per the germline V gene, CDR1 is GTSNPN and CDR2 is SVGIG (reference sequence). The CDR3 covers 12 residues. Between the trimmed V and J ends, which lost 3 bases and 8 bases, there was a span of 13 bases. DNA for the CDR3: TGTGCCTGGAGCGGGGGCGCAGGGGGCTACACCTTC. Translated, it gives CAWSGGAGGYTF.

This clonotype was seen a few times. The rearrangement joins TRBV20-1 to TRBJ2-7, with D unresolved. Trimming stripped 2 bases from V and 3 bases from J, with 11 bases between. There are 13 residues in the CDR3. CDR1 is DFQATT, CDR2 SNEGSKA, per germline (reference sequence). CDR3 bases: TGCAGTGCTAGAAGTCTCCTTAGCTACGAGCAGTACTTC. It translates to CSARSLLSYEQYF.

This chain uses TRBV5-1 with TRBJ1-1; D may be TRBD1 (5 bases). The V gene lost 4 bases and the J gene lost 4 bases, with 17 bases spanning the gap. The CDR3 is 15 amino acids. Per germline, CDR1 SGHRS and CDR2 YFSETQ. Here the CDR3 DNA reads TGCGCCAGCAGCATGGGCGGGGGGAGAGGCACTGAAGCTTTCTTT. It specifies CASSMGGGRGTEAFF. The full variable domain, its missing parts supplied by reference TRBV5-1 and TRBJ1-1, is KAGVTQTPRYLIKTRGQQVTLSCSPISGHRSVSWYQQTPGQGLQFLFEYFSETQRNKGNFPGRFSGRQFSNSRSEMNVSTLELGDSALYLCASSMGGGRGTEAFFGQGTRLTVV.

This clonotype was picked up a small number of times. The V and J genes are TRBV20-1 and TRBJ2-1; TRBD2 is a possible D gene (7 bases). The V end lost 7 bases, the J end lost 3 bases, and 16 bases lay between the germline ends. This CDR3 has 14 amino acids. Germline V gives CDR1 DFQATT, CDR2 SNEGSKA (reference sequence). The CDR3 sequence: CSVRGGAFYNEQFF. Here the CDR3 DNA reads TGCAGTGTAAGGGGGGGGGCCTTCTACAATGAGCAGTTCTTC.

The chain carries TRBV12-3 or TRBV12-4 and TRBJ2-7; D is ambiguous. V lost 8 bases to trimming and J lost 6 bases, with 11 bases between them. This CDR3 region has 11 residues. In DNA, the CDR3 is TGTGCCAGCGGGTCATGGGCCGAGCAGTACTTC. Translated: CASGSWAEQYF.

The CDR3: CASSVVPEGRHEQFF. CDR3 bases: TGTGCCAGCAGCGTAGTCCCCGAGGGCAGGCATGAGCAGTTCTTC. The chain links TRBV9 to TRBJ2-1; tentatively, D is TRBD2 (5 bases). V lost 0 bases, J lost 8 bases, and 15 bases lay in between. The germline V gene has CDR1 SGDLS and CDR2 YYNGEE. The CDR3 is made up of 15 amino acids.

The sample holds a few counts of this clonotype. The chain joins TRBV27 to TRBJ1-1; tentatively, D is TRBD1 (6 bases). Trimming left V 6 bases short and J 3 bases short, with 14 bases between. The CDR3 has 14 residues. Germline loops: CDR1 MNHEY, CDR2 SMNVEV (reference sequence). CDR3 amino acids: CASRRVGQYTEAFF. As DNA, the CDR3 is TGTGCCAGCAGGAGAGTAGGACAGTACACTGAAGCTTTCTTT.

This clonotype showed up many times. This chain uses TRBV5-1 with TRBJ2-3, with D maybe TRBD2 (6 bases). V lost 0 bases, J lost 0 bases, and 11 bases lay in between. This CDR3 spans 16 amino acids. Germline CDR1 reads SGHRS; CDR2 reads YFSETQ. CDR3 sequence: CASSLVAGSSTDTQYF. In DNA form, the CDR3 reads TGCGCCAGCAGCTTGGTTGCGGGGTCTAGCACAGATACGCAGTATTTT.

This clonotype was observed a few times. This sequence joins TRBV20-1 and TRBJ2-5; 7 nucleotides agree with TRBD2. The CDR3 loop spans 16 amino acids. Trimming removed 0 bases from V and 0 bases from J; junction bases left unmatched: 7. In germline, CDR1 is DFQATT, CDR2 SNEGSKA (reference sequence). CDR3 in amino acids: CSARDRLAANQETQYF. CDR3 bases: TGCAGTGCTAGAGATAGGCTAGCGGCAAACCAAGAGACCCAGTACTTC.